The clone carrying this TCR beta chain has just a few counts. Its target is unknown. The data derive from a study of beta chain features in type 1 diabetes. Study outcomes and limitations: Shortening of TCRB CDR3s, moderate but significant, appeared in all four CD4+ subsets of Type 1 diabetes patients.

Every isolated RNA sample was fully reverse transcribed, so sequencing captured expressed TCRB transcripts. Generated by immunoSEQ multiplex PCR, the TCRdb table keeps only in-frame clones and is missing some. Here the sample spans a few hundred thousand clones, roughly 9.6% being singletons. The sample comprised naive CD4+ T cells from blood. The receptor's source is a woman younger than 45 in good health.

CDR3 in amino acids: CASSEIAGTGSYEQYF. The CDR3 DNA sequence: TGTGCCAGCAGTGAGATTGCCGGGACAGGGTCCTACGAGCAGTACTTC. V usage is TRBV2 and J usage is TRBJ2-7; 9 bases fit TRBD1. Germline CDR1 is SNHLY and CDR2 is FYNNEI. With V trimmed by 3 bases and J by 1 base, 7 bases remained unmatched. The CDR3 is 16 residues long.